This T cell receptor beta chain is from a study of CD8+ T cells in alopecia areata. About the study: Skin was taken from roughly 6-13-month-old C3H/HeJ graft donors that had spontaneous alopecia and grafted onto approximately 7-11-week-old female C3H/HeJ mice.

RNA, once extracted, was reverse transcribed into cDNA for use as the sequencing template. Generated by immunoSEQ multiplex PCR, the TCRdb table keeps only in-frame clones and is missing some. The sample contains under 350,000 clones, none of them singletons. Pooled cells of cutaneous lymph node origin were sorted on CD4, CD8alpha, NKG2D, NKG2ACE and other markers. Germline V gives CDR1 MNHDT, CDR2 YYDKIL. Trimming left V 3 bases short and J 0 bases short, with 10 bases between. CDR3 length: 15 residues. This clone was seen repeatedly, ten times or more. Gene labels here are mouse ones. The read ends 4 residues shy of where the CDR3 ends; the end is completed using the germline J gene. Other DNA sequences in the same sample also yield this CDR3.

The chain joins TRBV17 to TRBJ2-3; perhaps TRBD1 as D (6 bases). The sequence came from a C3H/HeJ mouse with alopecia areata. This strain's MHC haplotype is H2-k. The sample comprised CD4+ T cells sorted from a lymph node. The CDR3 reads CASSSGTTSAETLYF. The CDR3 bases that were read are TGTGCTAGCAGTAGTGGGACAACTAGTGCAGAA.